The 9 T cell receptor beta chains reported below all come from one sample, sequenced in a study of T cell clusters in autoimmune cytopenias. TRB was amplified by touch-down multiplex PCR, primer pools A and B combined. TCRdb reanalyzed the multiplex PCR reads and collapses them to one entry per CDR3 protein, without DNA. This table lists roughly 4,800 distinct CDR3 sequences. TRB amplification used roughly 250 ng of peripheral blood genomic DNA. Sequenced input: peripheral blood. These receptor sequences come from a human donor with an autoimmune cytopenia or autoimmune hepatitis (not recorded which).

Frequency places this clonotype as medium-sized. This chain joins TRBV30 and TRBJ2-6. The CDR3 extends over 13 amino acids. The germline gives CDR1 GTSNPN, CDR2 SVGIG (reference sequence). CDR3 loop: CAQGSSGANVLTF.

This clonotype is identified as medium-sized from frequency. V gene TRBV11-1 combines with J gene TRBJ1-1; the D gene TCRdb calls, TRBD1, cannot be checked with no DNA. Germline loops: CDR1 SGHAT, CDR2 FQDESV (reference sequence). The CDR3 length is 14 residues. The CDR3 spells CASTLQGANTEAFF.

This clonotype is labeled medium-sized (0.01 to 0.1%) based on frequency. The chain combines TRBV19 with TRBJ1-2; TCRdb selects TRBD1, and the lack of DNA leaves this call unchecked. This CDR3 contains 13 residues. Germline-derived CDR1 and CDR2 are LNHDA and SQIVND (reference sequence). The CDR3 here is CASSITGGYGYTF.

This clonotype counts as medium-sized by frequency. This chain connects TRBV6-1 to TRBJ2-7; TCRdb reports TRBD1, a call that lacks DNA to check it against. The CDR3 extends over 12 amino acids. Germline V gene lookup returns CDR1 MNHNS and CDR2 SASEGT. This CDR3 is CATGGQNYEQYF.

This clonotype is medium-sized by frequency. The chain carries TRBV5-4 and TRBJ2-2. CDR1 and CDR2 (germline): SGHNT, YYREEE (reference sequence). The CDR3 totals 14 residues. The CDR3 protein is CASSLAQGNGELFF.

This clonotype is called medium-sized (0.01 to 0.1%) based on its frequency. This chain links TRBV18 with TRBJ2-3; the D call from TCRdb, TRBD2, cannot be confirmed without DNA. Per germline, CDR1 KGHSH and CDR2 LQKENI. The CDR3 has 14 residues. This CDR3 is CASSPGTSGDTQYF.

Considering frequency, this clonotype is medium-sized. The rearrangement joins TRBV29-1 to TRBJ1-1; TCRdb's D gene call, TRBD1, goes unchecked for lack of DNA. CDR1 and CDR2 (germline): SQVTM, ANQGSEA. The CDR3 is 12 residues long. The CDR3 here is CSVVRTGPSTFF.

This clonotype registers medium-sized by frequency. V gene TRBV19 combines with J gene TRBJ2-1; lacking DNA, the TRBD2 call made by TCRdb goes unchecked. The CDR3 contains 15 residues. Per the germline V gene, CDR1 is LNHDA and CDR2 is SQIVND (reference sequence). The CDR3: CASSILSGGGNEQFF.

The chain links TRBV6-6 to TRBJ1-1; the TRBD1 assignment by TCRdb is unverifiable without DNA. Germline V gene sequence: CDR1 MNHNY, CDR2 SVGAGI (reference sequence). This CDR3 contains 15 residues. This chain's CDR3 is CASRLQGAMNTEAFF.